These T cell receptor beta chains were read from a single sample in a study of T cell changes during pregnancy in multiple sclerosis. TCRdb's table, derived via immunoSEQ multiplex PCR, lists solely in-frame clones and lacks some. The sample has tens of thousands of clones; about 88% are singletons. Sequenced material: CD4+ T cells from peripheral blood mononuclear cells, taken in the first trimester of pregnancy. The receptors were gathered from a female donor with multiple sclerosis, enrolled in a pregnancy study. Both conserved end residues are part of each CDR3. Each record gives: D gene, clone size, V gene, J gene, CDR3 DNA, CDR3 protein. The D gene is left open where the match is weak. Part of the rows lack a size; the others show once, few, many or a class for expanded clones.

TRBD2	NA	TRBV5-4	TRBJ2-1	TGTGCCAGCAGCTCCGCTCTCGGGAGGGTCCTCAATGAGCAGTTCTTC	CASSSALGRVLNEQFF
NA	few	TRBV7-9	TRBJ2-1	TGTGCCAGCAGCTTAGCGGGGGGGCAGGAGCAGTTCTTC	CASSLAGGQEQFF
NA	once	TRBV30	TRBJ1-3	TGTGCCTGTACAAGACTCTCTGGAAACACCATATATTTT	CACTRLSGNTIYF
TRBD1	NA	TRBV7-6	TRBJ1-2	TGTGCCAGCAGCCCCCAGGGGGAGAACTATGGCTACACCTTC	CASSPQGENYGYTF
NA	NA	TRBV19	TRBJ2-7	TGTGCCAGTAGTATAAGCACAGGACCCACCTACGAGCAGTACTTC	CASSISTGPTYEQYF
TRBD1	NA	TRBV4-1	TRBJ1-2	TGCGCCAGCAGCCAAGACTTAGGCTCAGGGGGCTATGGCTACACCTTC	CASSQDLGSGGYGYTF
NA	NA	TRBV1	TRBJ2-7	TGCACCAGCAGCCCCGAACGGGGAGCGGGAGCACCCTACGAGCAGTACTTC	CTSSPERGAGAPYEQYF
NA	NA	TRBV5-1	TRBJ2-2	TGCGCCAGCAGCTTCCAGGGGCCCGCCGGGGAGCTGTTTTTT	CASSFQGPAGELFF
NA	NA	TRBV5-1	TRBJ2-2	TGCGCCAGCAGCGCCTACGGGGGACAGACCACCGGGGAGCTGTTTTTT	CASSAYGGQTTGELFF
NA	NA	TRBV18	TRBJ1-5	TGTGCCAGCTCACCGGCAGTTAATCAGCCCCAGCATTTT	CASSPAVNQPQHF
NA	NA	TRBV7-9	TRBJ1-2	TGTGCCAGCAGCTTAGAGTGGGGGCTAGGAGGCTACACCTTC	CASSLEWGLGGYTF
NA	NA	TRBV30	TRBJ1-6	TGTGCCTGGAGTCAACCAACGGGATTTGGGTCACCCCTCCACTTT	CAWSQPTGFGSPLHF
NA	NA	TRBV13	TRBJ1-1	TGTGCCAGCAGCACCTATACAGGAGCAGGGAACACTGAAGCTTTCTTT	CASSTYTGAGNTEAFF
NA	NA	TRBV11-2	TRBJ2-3	TGTGCCAGCAGCTTAGAGGGGAGCTCAGCTACGCAGTATTTT	CASSLEGSSATQYF
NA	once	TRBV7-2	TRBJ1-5	TGTGCCAGCAGCTTAGTCAAGGGCGCGGGTCAGCCCCAGCATTTT	CASSLVKGAGQPQHF
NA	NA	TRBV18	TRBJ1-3	TGTGCCAGCTCACCGCAGGGTATTGGAAACACCATATATTTT	CASSPQGIGNTIYF
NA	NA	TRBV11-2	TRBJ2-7	TGTGCCAGCAGCCCGGGGTACGAGCAGTACTTC	CASSPGYEQYF
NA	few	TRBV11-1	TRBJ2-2	TGTGCCAGCAGCTTAGACGGGACCGGGGAGCTGTTTTTT	CASSLDGTGELFF
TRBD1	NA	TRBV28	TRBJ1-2	TGTGCCAGCAGTTTACTTCGTCCCGGGACAGGTCCCTCCCTCAACTATGGCTACACCTTC	CASSLLRPGTGPSLNYGYTF